The next 7 T cell receptor beta chains were all read from a single sample in a study of OX40 agonist ivuxolimab in advanced cancers. The assay was immunoSEQ multiplex PCR, and TCRdb's table has in-frame clones only and misses some. The sample yields 60,000 to 65,000 clones, roughly 90% seen once. Specimen: CD4+ or CD8+ T cells sorted from blood, collected in a trial of the OX40 agonist ivuxolimab. These receptor sequences come from an adult with an advanced solid tumor such as melanoma, head and neck, liver or kidney cancer.

This chain links TRBV4-2 with TRBJ2-3; D remains ambiguous. The V gene's germline CDR1 is LGHNA and CDR2 YNFKEQ. V was shortened by 3 bases and J by 2 bases, with 12 bases between the two germline ends. The CDR3 consists of 15 residues. CDR3 in amino acids: CASSQTKGYTDTQYF. In DNA, the CDR3 is TGTGCCAGCAGCCAGACGAAGGGCTACACAGATACGCAGTATTTT.

The J gene is TRBJ2-3, the V gene TRBV11-2; TRBD1 or TRBD2 may be the D gene (5 bases each). The length of the CDR3 is 16 residues. CDR1 and CDR2 (germline): SGHAT, FQNNGV. Trimming pared 1 base from V and 8 bases from J, leaving 19 bases between. The CDR3 protein is CASSLAGASAVATQYF. The CDR3 DNA reads TGTGCCAGCAGCTTAGCTGGGGCGTCAGCGGTTGCTACGCAGTATTTT.

The chain recombines TRBV27 with TRBJ2-5; 7 bases are a match to TRBD1. CDR3 length: 16 amino acids. Germline trimming cut 5 bases from V and 1 base from J; bases unmatched to any gene: 10. Germline lookup yields CDR1 MNHEY and CDR2 SMNVEV (reference sequence). The CDR3 loop is CASSPSPTGPQETQYF. CDR3 sequence (DNA): TGTGCCAGCAGTCCGAGCCCGACAGGGCCCCAAGAGACCCAGTACTTC.

J is TRBJ2-7 and V is TRBV30; D could derive from TRBD1 or TRBD2 (5 bases each). V was pared by 5 bases and J by 0 bases, with 17 bases between. In germline, CDR1 is GTSNPN, CDR2 SVGIG (reference sequence). The CDR3 consists of 15 residues. This chain's CDR3 is CAWPRWDVSSYEQYF. The DNA for the CDR3 is TGTGCCTGGCCTCGGTGGGACGTCAGCTCCTACGAGCAGTACTTC.

The chain joins TRBV5-1 to TRBJ2-5; D call uncertain. The length of the CDR3 is 16 residues. V gave up 0 bases and J gave up 1 base, with 13 bases separating them. CDR1 and CDR2 from the germline V gene are SGHRS and YFSETQ. CDR3 DNA sequence: TGCGCCAGCAGCTTGGATTCGGGCGGACCCCAAGAGACCCAGTACTTC. Translation: CASSLDSGGPQETQYF.

The chain recombines TRBV18 with TRBJ2-7, with 11 bases matching TRBD2. This CDR3 contains 18 residues. V lost 1 base and J lost 0; bases outside the gene matches: 8. Germline V gene sequence: CDR1 KGHSH, CDR2 LQKENI. The CDR3 coding sequence is TGTGCCAGCTCACCACAGGCCCTAGCGGGAGGTCCCTCCTACGAGCAGTACTTC. Translating gives CASSPQALAGGPSYEQYF.

The V and J genes are TRBV7-9 and TRBJ1-1, with a weak D call TRBD1 (6 bases). The V and J ends lost 6 bases and 2 bases respectively, with 13 bases between them. Germline V lookup: CDR1 SEHNR, CDR2 FQNEAQ (reference sequence). CDR3 length equals 14 residues. This CDR3 reads CASREDRQNTEAFF. The CDR3 coding sequence is TGTGCCAGCAGGGAAGACAGGCAAAACACTGAAGCTTTCTTT.